The rows below give T cell receptor beta chains drawn from one sample of a study of blood T cell repertoires in COVID-19. TCRdb's copy holds only in-frame clones and misses some; the assay was immunoSEQ multiplex PCR. Of 55,000 to 75,000 clones listed, roughly four fifths are singletons. Sequencing was carried out using peripheral blood. The receptors were gathered from a man between 65 and 85 years old with acute or convalescent COVID-19. Each CDR3 is given with its conserved first and last residue. The order of the fields is V gene, clone size, J gene, D gene, CDR3 DNA, CDR3 protein. D genes are given only for firm matches. Only some rows state a clone size, as once, few, many or a class for expanded clones.

v_call: TRBV5-1; clone_size: .; j_call: TRBJ2-4; d_call: TRBD1; cdr3_nt: TGCGCCAGCAGCTTTGGGGACAGGATAGCCAAAAACATTCAGTACTTC; cdr3_aa: CASSFGDRIAKNIQYF
v_call: TRBV4-3; clone_size: few; j_call: TRBJ1-6; d_call: .; cdr3_nt: TGCGCCAGCAGCCAAGATGTGTCAGGGTCTCGAAATTCACCCCTCCACTTT; cdr3_aa: CASSQDVSGSRNSPLHF
v_call: TRBV4-3; clone_size: .; j_call: TRBJ2-5; d_call: .; cdr3_nt: TGCGCCAGCAGCCAAGGCCCGACAGCACAATTCCAAGAGACCCAGTACTTC; cdr3_aa: CASSQGPTAQFQETQYF
v_call: TRBV20-1; clone_size: .; j_call: TRBJ2-7; d_call: TRBD2; cdr3_nt: TGCAGTGCTAGTGAGGGAGGGACTAGCATCGAGCAGTACTTC; cdr3_aa: CSASEGGTSIEQYF
v_call: TRBV11-3; clone_size: .; j_call: TRBJ2-1; d_call: TRBD2; cdr3_nt: TGTGCCAGCAGCGTTAGCGGGACCTACAATGAGCAGTTCTTC; cdr3_aa: CASSVSGTYNEQFF
v_call: TRBV5-1; clone_size: .; j_call: TRBJ1-4; d_call: TRBD1; cdr3_nt: TGCGCCAGCAGCCGGACAGGGCTGGAGGAAAAACTGTTTTTT; cdr3_aa: CASSRTGLEEKLFF
v_call: TRBV7-3; clone_size: .; j_call: TRBJ1-2; d_call: TRBD1; cdr3_nt: TGTGCCAGCAGCTTAACCCCGGGACAGGGCGCGCGGTATGGCTACACCTTC; cdr3_aa: CASSLTPGQGARYGYTF
v_call: TRBV5-1; clone_size: .; j_call: TRBJ1-1; d_call: TRBD1; cdr3_nt: TGCGCCAGCAGCCCCGACAGGGGTCGGACTGAAGCTTTCTTT; cdr3_aa: CASSPDRGRTEAFF
v_call: TRBV19; clone_size: .; j_call: TRBJ2-6; d_call: TRBD2; cdr3_nt: TGTGCCAGTACCTGGGGGGGTACTGGGGCCAACGTCCTGACTTTC; cdr3_aa: CASTWGGTGANVLTF
v_call: TRBV28; clone_size: .; j_call: TRBJ2-7; d_call: .; cdr3_nt: TGTGCCAGCAGTTTTGGGGGCAGCTCCTACGAGCAGTACTTC; cdr3_aa: CASSFGGSSYEQYF
v_call: TRBV6-1; clone_size: .; j_call: TRBJ2-7; d_call: TRBD1; cdr3_nt: TGTGCCAGCAGTGAAGTTTGGCAGAGGACAGGAGCCGAGCAGTACTTC; cdr3_aa: CASSEVWQRTGAEQYF
v_call: TRBV5-1; clone_size: .; j_call: TRBJ2-3; d_call: TRBD1; cdr3_nt: TGCGCCAGCAGCTTGATGGGACAGGGAGCAGATACGCAGTATTTT; cdr3_aa: CASSLMGQGADTQYF
v_call: TRBV7-9; clone_size: .; j_call: TRBJ2-1; d_call: TRBD2; cdr3_nt: TGTGCCAGCAGCCGAACGGGAGGTGGGGATGAGCAGTTCTTC; cdr3_aa: CASSRTGGGDEQFF
v_call: TRBV19; clone_size: many; j_call: TRBJ1-1; d_call: .; cdr3_nt: TGTGCCAGTGGAACAGGGAGAAGCTCCTCGAACACTGAAGCTTTCTTT; cdr3_aa: CASGTGRSSSNTEAFF
v_call: TRBV7-2; clone_size: .; j_call: TRBJ2-3; d_call: .; cdr3_nt: TGTGCCAGCAGCTTAGGGTCTAGCGGCACAGATACGCAGTATTTT; cdr3_aa: CASSLGSSGTDTQYF
v_call: TRBV7-2; clone_size: .; j_call: TRBJ1-4; d_call: .; cdr3_nt: TGTGCCAGCAGCCGCGATCCGGGGGCAACTAATGAAAAACTGTTTTTT; cdr3_aa: CASSRDPGATNEKLFF
v_call: TRBV11-3; clone_size: .; j_call: TRBJ1-1; d_call: .; cdr3_nt: TGTGCCAGCAGCTTAGGGGGGACAAACACTGAAGCTTTCTTT; cdr3_aa: CASSLGGTNTEAFF
v_call: TRBV18; clone_size: .; j_call: TRBJ1-1; d_call: .; cdr3_nt: TGTGCCAGCTCACCCCTACTAGATACTGAAGCTTTCTTT; cdr3_aa: CASSPLLDTEAFF
v_call: TRBV9; clone_size: .; j_call: TRBJ2-7; d_call: .; cdr3_nt: TGTGCCAGCAGCGCCTTATCCTACGAGCAGTACTTC; cdr3_aa: CASSALSYEQYF
v_call: TRBV9; clone_size: .; j_call: TRBJ2-1; d_call: .; cdr3_nt: TGTGCCAGCAGCGTAGGACTAAACAATGAGCAGTTCTTC; cdr3_aa: CASSVGLNNEQFF
v_call: TRBV30; clone_size: .; j_call: TRBJ1-2; d_call: .; cdr3_nt: TGTGCCTGGGCCCCTCAGGGAACCTATGGCTACACCTTC; cdr3_aa: CAWAPQGTYGYTF
v_call: TRBV12-3/TRBV12-4; clone_size: .; j_call: TRBJ1-1; d_call: .; cdr3_nt: TGTGCCAGCATCAGGGATGCGGTAACTGAAGCTTTCTTT; cdr3_aa: CASIRDAVTEAFF
v_call: TRBV24-1; clone_size: .; j_call: TRBJ2-7; d_call: .; cdr3_nt: TGTGCCACCAGTGATAACAGGGTTTCCTACGAGCAGTACTTC; cdr3_aa: CATSDNRVSYEQYF
v_call: TRBV7-6; clone_size: once; j_call: TRBJ2-1; d_call: TRBD2; cdr3_nt: TGTGCCAGCAGCTTTAGCGGGACCAACAATGAGCAGTTCTTC; cdr3_aa: CASSFSGTNNEQFF
v_call: TRBV28; clone_size: few; j_call: TRBJ1-6; d_call: TRBD1; cdr3_nt: TGTGCCAGCAGTACGGTCCCGACGACAGGGAAGAGGCTGAATTCACCCCTCCACTTT; cdr3_aa: CASSTVPTTGKRLNSPLHF
v_call: TRBV18; clone_size: .; j_call: TRBJ1-2; d_call: .; cdr3_nt: TGTGCCAGCTCACCCCTACCTGACACCGGCCCCAACTATGGCTACACCTTC; cdr3_aa: CASSPLPDTGPNYGYTF
v_call: TRBV6-6; clone_size: .; j_call: TRBJ2-2; d_call: TRBD2; cdr3_nt: TGTGTCAGCAGTCGTACTAGCGGGACGAACACCGGGGAGCTGTTTTTT; cdr3_aa: CVSSRTSGTNTGELFF
v_call: TRBV4-1; clone_size: .; j_call: TRBJ1-5; d_call: .; cdr3_nt: TGCGCCAGCAGCCAAGCGGGGAGGGCAGGAAATCAGCCCCAGCATTTT; cdr3_aa: CASSQAGRAGNQPQHF
v_call: TRBV7-8; clone_size: .; j_call: TRBJ2-3; d_call: TRBD2; cdr3_nt: TGTGCCAGCAGCTTAATGGGAGGGAGGGAAGATACGCAGTATTTT; cdr3_aa: CASSLMGGREDTQYF
v_call: TRBV27; clone_size: .; j_call: TRBJ2-1; d_call: TRBD2; cdr3_nt: TGTGCCAGCAGTTTATCGATGGGGCTAGCGGGAGGGAGCTCCTACAATGAGCAGTTCTTC; cdr3_aa: CASSLSMGLAGGSSYNEQFF
v_call: TRBV30; clone_size: few; j_call: TRBJ2-5; d_call: .; cdr3_nt: TGTGCCTGGAGTCCGGGGGGCGGGTTTGACGAGACCCAGTACTTC; cdr3_aa: CAWSPGGGFDETQYF
v_call: TRBV7-2; clone_size: .; j_call: TRBJ2-5; d_call: .; cdr3_nt: TGTGCCAGCAGCCTGGTGGAGAAGTGGGAGACCCAGTACTTC; cdr3_aa: CASSLVEKWETQYF
v_call: TRBV27; clone_size: .; j_call: TRBJ2-3; d_call: TRBD1; cdr3_nt: TGTGCCAGCAGTTTCTCGGGACAGAACCCAGATACGCAGTATTTT; cdr3_aa: CASSFSGQNPDTQYF
v_call: TRBV7-8; clone_size: .; j_call: TRBJ1-1; d_call: .; cdr3_nt: TGTGCCAGCAGCTCAACAGGGTGGGGTATGAACACTGAAGCTTTCTTT; cdr3_aa: CASSSTGWGMNTEAFF
v_call: TRBV6-2/TRBV6-3; clone_size: .; j_call: TRBJ2-1; d_call: .; cdr3_nt: TGTGCCAGCAGCCCCTCGTACAATGAGCAGTTCTTC; cdr3_aa: CASSPSYNEQFF
v_call: TRBV9; clone_size: .; j_call: TRBJ2-3; d_call: .; cdr3_nt: TGTGCCAGCAGCGCTAGCACAGATACGCAGTATTTT; cdr3_aa: CASSASTDTQYF
v_call: TRBV20-1; clone_size: .; j_call: TRBJ1-4; d_call: .; cdr3_nt: TGCAGTGCTAGTCTTGAGGGGAGGCGAGCAAAACTGTTTTTT; cdr3_aa: CSASLEGRRAKLFF
v_call: TRBV14; clone_size: .; j_call: TRBJ2-3; d_call: .; cdr3_nt: TGTGCCAGCAGCCAATTTGGCAGGGGTTCCACAGATACGCAGTATTTT; cdr3_aa: CASSQFGRGSTDTQYF
v_call: TRBV18; clone_size: once; j_call: TRBJ1-1; d_call: .; cdr3_nt: TGTGCCAGCTCCTCAAACAGTATAGAAGCTTTCTTT; cdr3_aa: CASSSNSIEAFF
v_call: TRBV9; clone_size: .; j_call: TRBJ2-1; d_call: TRBD1; cdr3_nt: TGTGCCAGCAGCGAGGGGGCCTCCTACAATGAGCAGTTCTTC; cdr3_aa: CASSEGASYNEQFF
v_call: TRBV27; clone_size: .; j_call: TRBJ2-5; d_call: TRBD1; cdr3_nt: TGTGCCAGCAGTGGTGTCCCGGGACAGGGATTCGGGGAGACCCAGTACTTC; cdr3_aa: CASSGVPGQGFGETQYF
v_call: TRBV12-5; clone_size: few; j_call: TRBJ2-1; d_call: TRBD2; cdr3_nt: TGTGCTAGTGGTTTCTCTCCACTAGCGGGAGGGTACAATGAGCAGTTCTTC; cdr3_aa: CASGFSPLAGGYNEQFF
v_call: TRBV7-2; clone_size: .; j_call: TRBJ2-7; d_call: TRBD1; cdr3_nt: TGTGCCAGCAGCTTAGGAGTGGGACAGGGGCGCAGTTCGGGGCAGTACTTC; cdr3_aa: CASSLGVGQGRSSGQYF
v_call: TRBV19; clone_size: .; j_call: TRBJ2-2; d_call: TRBD2; cdr3_nt: TGTGCCAGTAGTAGGGGAGGGGCGGTTAACACCGGGGAGCTGTTTTTT; cdr3_aa: CASSRGGAVNTGELFF
v_call: TRBV5-1; clone_size: once; j_call: TRBJ1-1; d_call: .; cdr3_nt: TGCGCCAGCAGCTATACAGGGTTAGCTGAAGCTTTCTTT; cdr3_aa: CASSYTGLAEAFF
v_call: TRBV4-2; clone_size: .; j_call: TRBJ1-3; d_call: .; cdr3_nt: TGTGCCAGCAGCCAAGATAAAGGGACACTAAGCTCTGGAAACACCATATATTTT; cdr3_aa: CASSQDKGTLSSGNTIYF